The subject of this entry is one T cell receptor (beta chain). Its target is unknown. This may stem from a read error, because a much larger clone lies one nucleotide away. This sample's RNA came from whole unsorted tissue. The germline CDR1 and CDR2 sequences are PRHDT and FYEKMQ (reference sequence). The CDR3 loop spans 16 amino acids. This sample is drawn from a study of tumor and adjacent non-tumor tissue in lung cancer. TCRbeta libraries were built with three rounds of nested PCR, modified from ARM-PCR. MiXCR, applied by TCRdb to the multiplex PCR reads, yields one record per CDR3 protein. The sample has about 75,000 distinct CDR3 sequences, around 77% seen once; the top ten hold roughly 12%. Study outcomes and limitations: Top 100 clones took a larger repertoire share in normal lung. TCR diversity was significantly greater in tumor than normal lung tissue.

This clonotype was obtained from a woman aged 45-59 years with non-small cell lung cancer. The chain combines TRBV13 with TRBJ2-5; 12 bases are a match to TRBD2. The sequencing sample was made of lung tumor tissue. CDR3 residues: CACSLGLAGPQETQYF. DNA for the CDR3: TGTGCCTGCAGCCTAGGACTAGCGGGGCCACAAGAGACCCAGTACTTC.